This T cell receptor beta chain was retrieved from a study of Graves' ophthalmopathy and Graves' hyperthyroidism. This clonotype was counted ten times or more. The germline gives CDR1 SEHNR, CDR2 FQNEAQ (reference sequence). The CDR3 totals 12 residues. V lost 4 bases, J lost 7 bases, and 10 bases lay in between. The hyperthyroidism patients, aged 18 to 65, had been newly diagnosed, with under 2 months' duration. TCR beta CDR3 amplification used RNA transcripts. HTBI primers primed a first-round RT-PCR, and a second-round multiplex PCR followed. MiXCR, applied by TCRdb to the multiplex PCR reads, yields one record per CDR3 protein. The table lists hundreds of thousands of distinct CDR3 sequences, 22% of them singletons.

This sequence was found in a woman under 30 with stable Graves' hyperthyroidism. Some clones in this sample may be carry-over from other donors' samples. The sequenced material came from peripheral blood. The chain recombines TRBV7-9 with TRBJ2-5; D gene ambiguous. The CDR3 region has the DNA TGTGCCAGCAGCTCGGATCGGGTGACCCAGTACTTC. This translates into CASSSDRVTQYF.